These 17 T cell receptor beta chains came from one sample sequenced in a study of CD8+CD57+ T cells in acquired aplastic anemia. Selection for sequencing was limited to patients who had shown CD8+CD57+ cell expansion by flow cytometry. Genomic DNA constituted the template upon which TCR beta VDJ and CDR3 profiling was performed. TCRdb itself ran the reads through MiXCR, one entry per CDR3 protein. The repertoire holds some 200,000 distinct CDR3 sequences, around 47% seen once, with around 9.7% in the top ten. Sequences were obtained from sorted CD4+, CD8+, or CD8+CD57+ T cells (not recorded which) from PBMCs. Source of these receptors: a human donor with aplastic anemia.

V gene TRBV5-1 combines with J gene TRBJ1-6; TRBD1 agrees at 10 bases. J was trimmed by 1 base and V by 4 bases; bases with no gene match: 5. Germline CDR1 SGHRS, CDR2 YFSETQ. The CDR3 is 17 residues long. The CDR3 loop reads CASSLRDRGSYNSPLHF. The CDR3, as DNA: TGCGCCAGCAGCCTCCGGGACAGGGGTTCCTATAATTCACCCCTCCACTTT.

This clonotype was seen many times. V and J are TRBV4-1 and TRBJ2-3; TRBD2 is a possible D gene (6 bases). V lost 2 bases, J lost 3 bases, and 12 bases lay in between. Germline V gene sequence: CDR1 MGHRA, CDR2 YSYEKL. This CDR3 has 15 amino acids. The DNA for the CDR3 is TGCGCCAGCAGCCAACTGGGGGGTCGGACAGATACGCAGTATTTT. Its protein product is CASSQLGGRTDTQYF.

This clonotype has at least ten counts. The rearrangement uses TRBV15 and TRBJ2-2; D might be TRBD2 (5 bases). The germline V gene encodes CDR1 LNHNV and CDR2 YYDKDF (reference sequence). The CDR3 runs to 16 residues. The germline V and J ends were trimmed by 0 bases and 4 bases, with 12 bases remaining between them. The CDR3 DNA sequence: TGTGCCACCAGCAGAGAGAGGGATTGGAGCACCGGGGAGCTGTTTTTT. It codes for CATSRERDWSTGELFF.

The chain carries TRBV20-1 and TRBJ1-1; a weak D match, TRBD1 (5 bases). CDR3 length: 14 amino acids. Germline lookup yields CDR1 DFQATT and CDR2 SNEGSKA (reference sequence). V was clipped by 5 bases and J by 0 bases, with 13 bases between them. CDR3 amino acids: CSASRGPLNTEAFF. Written as DNA, the CDR3 is TGCAGTGCTTCTCGGGGACCGTTGAACACTGAAGCTTTCTTT.

The chain uses TRBV19 and TRBJ2-3; D tentatively fits TRBD1 or TRBD2 (5 bases each). The V and J ends lost 5 bases and 2 bases respectively, with 14 bases between them. The CDR3 covers 15 residues. Germline V gives CDR1 LNHDA, CDR2 SQIVND (reference sequence). The CDR3 DNA is TGTGCCAGTAGTGAGGGGACGAGGGTCACAGATACGCAGTATTTT. Translation gives CASSEGTRVTDTQYF.

The V and J genes are TRBV20-1 and TRBJ1-2, with D possibly matching TRBD1 (6 bases). The V and J ends lost 0 bases and 8 bases respectively, with 16 bases between them. This CDR3 is built from 14 residues. The germline gives CDR1 DFQATT, CDR2 SNEGSKA (reference sequence). The CDR3 DNA follows: TGCAGTGCTAGAGATTCCGGGGGCGCAGAAGGCTACACCTTC. Translating it yields CSARDSGGAEGYTF.

Concerning this clonotype: Possible read error: a much larger clone is one base away. The genes are TRBV12-3 or TRBV12-4 and TRBJ2-1; D possibly matches TRBD1 or TRBD2 (5 bases each). The CDR3 runs 14 residues. The CDR3 nucleotides read TGTGCCAGCAGTTTAGAGAGGGGAGTAAGTGAGCAGCTCTTC. Translation: CASSLERGVSEQLF.

This clonotype was detected ten times or more. The genes are TRBV12-3 or TRBV12-4 and TRBJ1-5; D uncertain. This CDR3 comprises 13 residues. Trimming cost V 6 bases and J 6 bases, with 12 bases left between them. The CDR3 loop reads CASSHTGSQPQHF. For the CDR3, the DNA is TGTGCCAGCAGCCATACGGGATCTCAGCCCCAGCATTTT.

The rearrangement uses TRBV20-1 and TRBJ2-1; 12 nucleotides align to TRBD2. Germline CDR1 reads DFQATT; CDR2 reads SNEGSKA (reference sequence). V lost 5 bases, J lost 0 bases, and 2 bases stayed unmatched. The CDR3 spans 15 residues. Here the CDR3 reads CSALAGGSSYNEQFF. CDR3 nucleotide sequence: TGCAGTGCTCTAGCGGGAGGGAGCTCCTACAATGAGCAGTTCTTC.

Ten or more counts support this clonotype. The gene calls are TRBV12-3 or TRBV12-4 and TRBJ1-2; D remains unclear. The CDR3 is 12 residues long. V lost 6 bases and J 4 bases, leaving 9 bases between the germline ends. CDR3 in DNA: TGTGCCAGCAGCCCCCTTAGCTATGGCTACACCTTC. Its protein product is CASSPLSYGYTF.

In this sample, this clonotype turned up a few times. A much more abundant neighbour one base away suggests this may be a read error. V gene TRBV11-2 combines with J gene TRBJ2-1, with 7 bases identical to TRBD2. Trimming removed 2 bases from V and 8 bases from J; junction bases left unmatched: 12. This CDR3 region has 16 residues. Per the germline V gene, CDR1 is SGHAT and CDR2 is FQNNGV. The CDR3 DNA reads as TGTGCCAGCAGCTTATTTCGCCTAGCGGATCGGGATGAGCAGTTCTTC. It encodes CASSLFRLADRDEQFF.

The chain has TRBV11-3 and TRBJ2-7, with D perhaps TRBD1 (5 bases). Trimming took off 5 bases at V and 3 bases at J, with 11 bases between the two ends. CDR1 and CDR2 from the germline V gene are SGHNT and YENEEA. There are 13 residues in the CDR3. The CDR3 nucleotides are TGTGCCAGCAGCACAGGACGGATCTACGAGCAGTACTTC. Residues: CASSTGRIYEQYF.

The chain employs TRBV20-1 and TRBJ2-7; TRBD1 aligns across 7 bases. V shed 6 bases, J shed 2 bases, and the junction held 10 bases outside the gene matches. Germline CDR1 is DFQATT and CDR2 is SNEGSKA (reference sequence). CDR3 size: 14 residues. CDR3 sequence: CSASRGQTAYEQYF. The CDR3, as DNA: TGCAGTGCCTCAAGGGGACAGACAGCCTACGAGCAGTACTTC.

The V call is TRBV3-1, the J call TRBJ1-5; TRBD1 matches at 9 bases. Germline V lookup: CDR1 LGHDT, CDR2 YNNKEL (reference sequence). The J segment lost 3 bases and the V segment lost 5 bases, leaving 8 bases of the junction unmatched. The length of the CDR3 is 16 residues. This CDR3 reads CASSKGTGLVNQPQHF. In nucleotides, the CDR3 is TGTGCCAGCAGCAAGGGGACAGGGCTTGTCAATCAGCCCCAGCATTTT.

About this clonotype: Just one base apart from a much larger clone, this may be a read error. The rearrangement joins TRBV18 to TRBJ2-7, with TRBD1 matching over 9 bases. The DNA end favors TRBJ2-1, so the J call may be wrong. Germline V CDR1 and CDR2: KGHSH, LQKENI. The CDR3 sequence is 14 residues long. CDR3 DNA: TGTGCCAGCTCACCGGGACAGGGTCCCTACGAGCAGTTCTTC. Protein sequence: CASSPGQGPYEQFF.

This clonotype was recorded once. A much larger clone sits a single nucleotide away, making a read error possible. This rearrangement joins TRBV12-3 or TRBV12-4 to TRBJ1-5, with D possibly TRBD1 on 5 matching bases. The CDR3 consists of 13 residues. CDR3 residues: CAGSSAGNQPQHF. The CDR3 coding sequence is TGTGCCGGCAGTTCGGCAGGGAATCAGCCCCAGCATTTT.

This chain uses TRBV20-1 with TRBJ2-1; a possible D gene is TRBD2 (5 bases). The V gene's germline CDR1 is DFQATT and CDR2 SNEGSKA (reference sequence). The CDR3 is 13 residues long. V dropped 0 bases and J dropped 6 bases, with 9 bases sitting between them. The CDR3 sequence is CSARDRLFNEQFF. The CDR3 DNA follows: TGCAGTGCTAGAGATCGACTATTCAATGAGCAGTTCTTC.